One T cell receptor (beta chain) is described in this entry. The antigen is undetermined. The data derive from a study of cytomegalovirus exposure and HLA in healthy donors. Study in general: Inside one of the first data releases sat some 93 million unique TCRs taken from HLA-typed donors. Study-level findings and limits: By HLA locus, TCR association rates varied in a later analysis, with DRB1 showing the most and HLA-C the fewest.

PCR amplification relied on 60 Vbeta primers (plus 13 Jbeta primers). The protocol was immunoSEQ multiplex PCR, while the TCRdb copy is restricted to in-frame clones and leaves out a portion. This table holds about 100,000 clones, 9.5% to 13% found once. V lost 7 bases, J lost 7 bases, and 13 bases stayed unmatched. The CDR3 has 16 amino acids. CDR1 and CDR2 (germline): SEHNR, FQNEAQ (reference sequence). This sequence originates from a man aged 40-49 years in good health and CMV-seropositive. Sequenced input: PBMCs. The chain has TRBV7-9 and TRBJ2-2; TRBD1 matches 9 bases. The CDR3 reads CASTLSWDRAGGELFF. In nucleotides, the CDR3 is TGTGCCAGCACTTTAAGCTGGGACAGGGCCGGCGGGGAGCTGTTTTTT.